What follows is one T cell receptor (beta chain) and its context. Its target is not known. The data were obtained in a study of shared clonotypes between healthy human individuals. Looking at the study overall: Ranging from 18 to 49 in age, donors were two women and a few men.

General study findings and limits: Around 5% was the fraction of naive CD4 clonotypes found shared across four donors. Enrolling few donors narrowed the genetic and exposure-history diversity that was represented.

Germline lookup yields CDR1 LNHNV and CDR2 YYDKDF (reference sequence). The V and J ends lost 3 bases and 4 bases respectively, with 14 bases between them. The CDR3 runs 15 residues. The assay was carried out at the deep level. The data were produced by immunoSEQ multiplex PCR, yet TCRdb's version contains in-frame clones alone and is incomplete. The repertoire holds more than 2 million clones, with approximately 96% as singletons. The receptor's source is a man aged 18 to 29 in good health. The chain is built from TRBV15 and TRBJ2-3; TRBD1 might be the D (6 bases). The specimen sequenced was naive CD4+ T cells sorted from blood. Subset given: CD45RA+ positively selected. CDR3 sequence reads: CATSSPLGASDTQYF. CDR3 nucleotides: TGTGCCACCAGCAGCCCATTGGGGGCGTCAGATACGCAGTATTTT.